Presented here are 31 T cell receptor beta chains from one specimen sequenced in a study of PD-1 blockade in classical Hodgkin lymphoma. This table comes from immunoSEQ multiplex PCR, and its TCRdb copy is limited to in-frame clones, with some not included. The sample yields fewer than 30,000 clones, around 80% seen once. Time point here: cycle 4 day 1 (C4D1), after less than 7 weeks of nivolumab. All patients relapsed after autologous stem cell transplantation, and brentuximab vedotin exposure varied. CD4+ T cells were purified from thawed PBMCs by negative selection. This sample comprised CD4+ T cells from blood, obtained before the fourth cycle of nivolumab. The receptors shown here come from a human donor with classical Hodgkin lymphoma.

The V call is TRBV7-3, the J call TRBJ2-3; D is perhaps TRBD2 (6 bases). This CDR3 region has 17 residues. Deletions cut 5 bases from V and 2 bases from J, with 20 bases between. Germline-derived CDR1 and CDR2 are SGHTA and FQGTGA. The CDR3 is CASSPISGTRSTDTQYF. In nucleotides, the CDR3 is TGTGCCAGCAGCCCGATTTCCGGGACTCGATCCACAGATACGCAGTATTTT.

The J gene is TRBJ2-1, the V gene TRBV6-5; D is perhaps TRBD1 (6 bases). The V end lost 5 bases, the J end lost 9 bases, and 11 bases lay between the germline ends. The germline V gene has CDR1 MNHEY and CDR2 SVGAGI. The CDR3 is 12 amino acids. The DNA for the CDR3 is TGTGCCAGCAGTAGCAGGGGTTCTGAGCAGTTCTTC. Translating it yields CASSSRGSEQFF.

The CDR3 sequence: CASTADRVGEQFF. The CDR3 coding sequence is TGTGCCAGCACGGCTGACAGGGTTGGTGAGCAGTTCTTC. V is TRBV2 and J is TRBJ2-1; 7 nucleotides align to TRBD1. CDR1 and CDR2 (germline): SNHLY, FYNNEI. Losses at the gene ends were 7 bases for V and 9 bases for J; bases not matched to a gene: 9. The CDR3 runs to 13 residues.

This clone was seen more than once but under ten times. The rearrangement joins TRBV5-1 to TRBJ2-7, with TRBD2 identical over 14 bases. The V gene's germline CDR1 is SGHRS and CDR2 YFSETQ. Trimming at V came to 0 bases and at J to 8 bases, leaving 1 base not matched to a gene. The CDR3 extends over 14 amino acids. The chain's CDR3 is CASSLGLAGGQQYF. The CDR3 DNA sequence: TGCGCCAGCAGCTTGGGACTAGCGGGGGGGCAGCAGTACTTC.

The J gene is TRBJ1-5, the V gene TRBV6-6; maybe TRBD1 (5 bases). Looked up from germline, CDR1 is MNHNY and CDR2 is SVGAGI (reference sequence). Trimming shortened V by 3 bases and J by 6 bases, and 12 bases separated the two germline ends. This CDR3 is built from 14 residues. CDR3 coding DNA: TGTGCCAGCAGTTATTGGGGGTCCGGTCAGCCCCAGCATTTT. This sequence encodes CASSYWGSGQPQHF.

The rearrangement uses TRBV4-2 and TRBJ1-1; 9 nucleotides align to TRBD1. There are 18 residues in the CDR3. In germline, CDR1 is LGHNA, CDR2 YNFKEQ. J lost 4 bases, V lost 1 base, and 13 bases had no gene match. CDR3 protein: CASSQVGQGISLGTEAFF. The CDR3 DNA reads as TGTGCCAGCAGCCAAGTTGGACAGGGGATATCTCTGGGCACTGAAGCTTTCTTT.

In its sample, this clone was seen a few times. The rearrangement links TRBV7-2 to TRBJ1-5; unclear D gene. The V and J ends lost 1 base and 2 bases respectively, with 3 bases between them. CDR1 and CDR2 (germline): SGHTA, FQGNSA. The length of the CDR3 is 13 residues. The CDR3 nucleotides read TGTGCCAGCAGCTTAGTTGGCAATCAGCCCCAGCATTTT. Amino acids: CASSLVGNQPQHF.

This CDR3 reads CASSPILGQGGNTEAFF. CDR3 sequence (DNA): TGTGCCAGTAGCCCGATCTTGGGACAGGGAGGGAACACTGAAGCTTTCTTT. The chain employs TRBV19 and TRBJ1-1; 9 positions agree with TRBD1. Germline V CDR1 and CDR2: LNHDA, SQIVND (reference sequence). V trimming: 6 bases; J trimming: 1 base; junction bases outside the gene matches: 12. This CDR3 has 17 residues.

This clone was counted a few times. The chain recombines TRBV18 with TRBJ1-2; 9 bases map to TRBD1. From germline, CDR1 is KGHSH and CDR2 LQKENI. The CDR3 is 15 amino acids. Trimming removed 3 bases from V and 2 bases from J; junction bases left unmatched: 4. For the CDR3, the DNA is TGTGCCAGCTCACCCGTACAGGGGGCGAACTATGGCTACACCTTC. Amino acid sequence: CASSPVQGANYGYTF.

The table lists this clone with a few counts. The genes are TRBV5-4 and TRBJ2-1; 7 nucleotides agree with TRBD2. The V segment lost 0 bases and the J segment 4 bases; nucleotides outside the gene matches: 7. Germline CDR1 reads SGHNT; CDR2 reads YYREEE (reference sequence). The CDR3 is made up of 16 amino acids. CDR3 in amino acids: CASSLGGLAEYNEQFF. The CDR3 region has the DNA TGTGCCAGCAGCTTGGGTGGTCTAGCGGAATACAATGAGCAGTTCTTC.

The chain employs TRBV18 and TRBJ2-1; 10 nucleotides align to TRBD1. V shed 8 bases, J shed 7 bases, and the junction held 5 bases outside the gene matches. In germline, CDR1 is KGHSH, CDR2 LQKENI. The CDR3 contains 13 residues. This CDR3 reads CASTTGGINEQFF. The CDR3, as DNA: TGTGCCAGCACGACAGGGGGCATAAATGAGCAGTTCTTC.

V gene TRBV7-2 combines with J gene TRBJ2-5, with 10 bases matching TRBD1. CDR3 length: 15 amino acids. Germline CDR1 reads SGHTA; CDR2 reads FQGNSA. Trimming at V came to 5 bases and at J to 4 bases, leaving 7 bases not matched to a gene. This CDR3 is CASSLTWDRGETQYF. The CDR3 coding sequence is TGTGCCAGCAGCCTAACATGGGACAGGGGAGAGACCCAGTACTTC.

The count of this clone is one. The chain combines TRBV5-6 with TRBJ2-5; TRBD2 agrees at 7 bases. The CDR3 loop spans 16 amino acids. The germline V gene has CDR1 SGHDT and CDR2 YYEEEE. V dropped 0 bases and J dropped 2; count of bases not matched to a gene: 7. CDR3 sequence reads: CASSLVWGGGQETQYF. Written as DNA, the CDR3 is TGTGCCAGCAGCTTGGTCTGGGGGGGAGGGCAAGAGACCCAGTACTTC.

The chain couples TRBV9 to TRBJ2-1; D perhaps matches TRBD2 (6 bases). Germline V gene data show CDR1 as SGDLS and CDR2 as YYNGEE. V lost 3 bases to trimming and J lost 3 bases, with 16 bases between them. There are 16 residues in the CDR3. The chain's CDR3 is CASSARIRDFYNEQFF. DNA of the CDR3: TGTGCCAGCAGCGCGAGGATCCGGGACTTCTACAATGAGCAGTTCTTC.

As DNA, the CDR3 is TGTGCCAGCAGCCTGTTAGCGGGAGGCCGCACAGATACGCAGTATTTT. Protein: CASSLLAGGRTDTQYF. The V call is TRBV14, the J call TRBJ2-3; 10 bases fit TRBD2. The CDR3 is 16 residues long. In germline, CDR1 is SGHDN, CDR2 FVKESK. With 4 bases clipped from V and 1 base from J, the junction kept 5 bases outside the gene matches. Drawing the rest from reference TRBV14 and TRBJ2-3, the complete variable domain is EAGVTQFPSHSVIEKGQTVTLRCDPISGHDNLYWYRRVMGKEIKFLLHFVKESKQDESGMPNNRFLAERTGGTYSTLKVQPAELEDSGVYFCASSLLAGGRTDTQYFGPGTRLTVL.

This clone was seen more than once but under ten times. The chain joins TRBV19 to TRBJ1-1, with D tentatively TRBD1 (6 bases). In germline, CDR1 is LNHDA, CDR2 SQIVND (reference sequence). Trimming stripped 3 bases from V and 0 bases from J, with 14 bases between. The CDR3 totals 16 residues. The CDR3 loop is CASSIIRGRVNTEAFF. The CDR3 nucleotides read TGTGCCAGTAGTATCATCCGGGGGCGGGTGAACACTGAAGCTTTCTTT.

The chain recombines TRBV6-5 with TRBJ1-2; possibly TRBD1 for D (5 bases). The CDR3 sequence is 13 residues long. V lost 2 bases and J 7 bases, leaving 11 bases between the germline ends. Germline CDR1 MNHEY, CDR2 SVGAGI. In DNA form, the CDR3 reads TGTGCCAGCAGTTACCCCCCCGGGGGTGGCTACACCTTC. This codes for CASSYPPGGGYTF.

This clone was observed a single time. This chain connects TRBV7-2 to TRBJ2-3; 9 bases fit TRBD1. V was clipped by 5 bases and J by 0 bases; unmatched bases: 9. The CDR3 extends over 17 amino acids. The germline gives CDR1 SGHTA, CDR2 FQGNSA. The CDR3 spells CASSPGSTGGSTDTQYF. The DNA of the CDR3 is TGTGCCAGCAGCCCGGGCTCGACAGGGGGTAGCACAGATACGCAGTATTTT.

This clone was observed once. This chain joins TRBV29-1 and TRBJ2-1, with 8 bases lining up with TRBD1. With V trimmed by 7 bases and J by 6 bases, 11 bases remained unmatched. Looked up from germline, CDR1 is SQVTM and CDR2 is ANQGSEA. The CDR3 consists of 14 residues. The CDR3 region is CSANRDRIVNEQFF. The CDR3 coding sequence is TGCAGCGCGAACCGGGACAGGATAGTCAATGAGCAGTTCTTC.

This clone is a singleton in its sample. The chain combines TRBV2 with TRBJ2-5; D is undetermined. CDR3 length equals 12 residues. Deletions cut 2 bases from V and 7 bases from J, with 8 bases between. CDR1 SNHLY and CDR2 FYNNEI come from the germline V gene. CDR3 bases: TGTGCCAGCAGTGAATGGGCCTTGACCCAGTACTTC. Translating it yields CASSEWALTQYF. Variable domain in full (rest from reference TRBV2 and TRBJ2-5): EPEVTQTPSHQVTQMGQEVILRCVPISNHLYFYWYRQILGQKVEFLVSFYNNEISEKSEIFDDQFSVERPDGSNFTLKIRSTKLEDSAMYFCASSEWALTQYFGPGTRLLVL.

The chain couples TRBV7-9 to TRBJ1-2, with TRBD1 identical over 7 bases. The CDR3 has 14 amino acids. The germline V gene has CDR1 SEHNR and CDR2 FQNEAQ (reference sequence). Unmatched junction bases numbered 3, after V lost 2 bases and J lost 3 bases. This CDR3 is CASSLSQGDYGYTF. CDR3 sequence (DNA): TGTGCCAGCAGCTTATCGCAGGGGGACTATGGCTACACCTTC.

V usage is TRBV6-5 and J usage is TRBJ2-2, with D tentatively TRBD2 (5 bases). The CDR3 contains 15 residues. The germline V gene has CDR1 MNHEY and CDR2 SVGAGI. V lost 5 bases, J lost 0 bases, and 10 bases lay in between. The DNA of the CDR3 is TGTGCCAGCAGTACTAGGCCTACGAACACCGGGGAGCTGTTTTTT. Encoded protein: CASSTRPTNTGELFF.

The table lists this clone with a few counts. V is TRBV15 and J is TRBJ1-2; no clear D gene. The CDR3 length is 12 residues. The ends were cut back, 3 bases at V and 6 bases at J, with 8 bases in the middle. The germline V gene has CDR1 LNHNV and CDR2 YYDKDF (reference sequence). CDR3 sequence reads: CATSREVDGYTF. CDR3 nucleotides: TGTGCCACCAGCAGGGAGGTCGATGGCTACACCTTC.

The chain links TRBV9 to TRBJ2-5, with 11 nucleotides matching TRBD1. The end of the DNA aligns better with TRBJ2-7, so the J call may be wrong. The CDR3 is made up of 15 amino acids. Germline CDR1 SGDLS, CDR2 YYNGEE. CDR3 nucleotide sequence: TGTGCCAGCAGCGTTGGACAGGGGGCCTCCTACGAGCAGTACTTC. It translates to CASSVGQGASYEQYF.

The chain has TRBV11-2 and TRBJ2-7; possibly TRBD1 for D (8 bases). V was clipped by 3 bases and J by 2 bases, with 17 bases between them. The CDR3 is 16 residues long. Looked up from germline, CDR1 is SGHAT and CDR2 is FQNNGV. CDR3 loop: CASSFARTGTTYEQYF. The CDR3 DNA reads as TGTGCCAGCAGCTTCGCCAGGACAGGGACTACCTACGAGCAGTACTTC.

The V gene is TRBV18, the J gene TRBJ2-7; weak D call: TRBD1 (6 bases). V was trimmed by 3 bases and J by 3 bases, leaving 12 bases between them. The CDR3 covers 14 residues. The germline CDR1 and CDR2 sequences are KGHSH and LQKENI. The CDR3 DNA follows: TGTGCCAGCTCACCGGGGGACACGTTCTACGAGCAGTACTTC. Protein sequence: CASSPGDTFYEQYF.

The chain couples TRBV2 to TRBJ2-3; a possible D gene is TRBD2 (5 bases). The ends were cut back, 8 bases at V and 0 bases at J, with 15 bases in the middle. Germline lookup yields CDR1 SNHLY and CDR2 FYNNEI. This CDR3 has 15 residues. The CDR3, as DNA: TGTGCCAGCGCGGTGGACTGGACTAGCACAGATACGCAGTATTTT. Translated, it gives CASAVDWTSTDTQYF.

The chain carries TRBV4-3 and TRBJ2-3; D may be TRBD2 (6 bases). This CDR3 comprises 16 residues. V shed 5 bases and J shed 4 bases, with 19 bases lying between them. In germline, CDR1 is LGHNA, CDR2 YSLEER. CDR3 region: CASSFSPGLGPDTQYF. The DNA of the CDR3 is TGCGCCAGCAGCTTCTCGCCGGGACTGGGACCAGATACGCAGTATTTT.

The CDR3 reads CASSYSGKGGYTF. For the CDR3, the DNA is TGTGCCAGCAGTTACTCGGGGAAGGGTGGCTACACCTTC. The rearrangement joins TRBV6-6 to TRBJ1-2, with D hard to call. The CDR3 spans 13 residues. Germline V CDR1 and CDR2: MNHNY, SVGAGI (reference sequence). V lost 0 bases, J lost 7 bases, and 9 bases lay in between.

This sequence joins TRBV7-3 and TRBJ2-3; D is uncertain. Trimming removed 4 bases at V and 2 bases at J, with 10 bases between. The germline CDR1 and CDR2 sequences are SGHTA and FQGTGA. The CDR3 totals 14 residues. This CDR3 is CASSSQGFTDTQYF. For the CDR3, the DNA is TGTGCCAGCAGCTCTCAAGGCTTCACAGATACGCAGTATTTT.

This rearrangement joins TRBV6-6 to TRBJ1-1; 10 nucleotides agree with TRBD1. V lost 7 bases and J lost 12; bases outside the gene matches: 8. The CDR3 is made up of 12 amino acids. CDR1 is MNHNY and CDR2 is SVGAGI in the germline V gene (reference sequence). CDR3 sequence reads: CASKQLGQGTFF. The CDR3 DNA reads TGTGCCAGCAAGCAATTGGGACAGGGGACTTTCTTT.